The rows below give T cell receptor beta chains drawn from one sample of a study of blood T cell repertoires in COVID-19. Clones were sequenced by immunoSEQ multiplex PCR, and TCRdb holds only the in-frame ones, with some missing. The table has 200,000 to 250,000 clones, roughly 80% seen once. Sequences were obtained from peripheral blood. All receptors come from a woman of 80 years or more with COVID-19, enrolled during active disease. Both conserved end residues are part of each CDR3. A D gene is named only where the DNA matches it firmly. Size values are once, few and many counts, or a class for expanded clones, and some rows have none.

>TRBV6-1|TRBJ2-1|TRBD2|20|once
TGTGCCAGCAGTGCCGCGATGTTTCAGCGACTAGCGAGGTTTGAGGATGAGCAGTTCTTC
CASSAAMFQRLARFEDEQFF
>TRBV28|TRBJ1-2|-|16|few
TGTGCCAGCAGTTTCCTACGGGGGGGCGCGGGTGATGGCTACACCTTC
CASSFLRGGAGDGYTF
>TRBV7-3|TRBJ2-2|-|11|-
TGTGCCAGCAGCTCATCCGGGGAGCTGTTTTTT
CASSSSGELFF
>TRBV2|TRBJ1-5|TRBD1|15|-
TGTGCCAGCAGTGAAGTGGGACAGTTCAATCAGCCCCAGCATTTT
CASSEVGQFNQPQHF
>TRBV5-4|TRBJ1-2|-|13|-
TGTGCCAGCAGCTTACCGGGATCCTATGGCTACACCTTC
CASSLPGSYGYTF
>TRBV2|TRBJ2-2|-|16|-
TGTGCCAGCAGTGAGGAGCATTTATCGAACACCGGGGAGCTGTTTTTT
CASSEEHLSNTGELFF
>TRBV2|TRBJ2-1|-|12|-
TGTGCCAGCACTACTGAAGCGGTAGAGCAGTTCTTC
CASTTEAVEQFF
>TRBV5-6|TRBJ1-1|-|13|-
TGTGCCAGCAGCTTCAACGCAGGGGCTGAAGCTTTCTTT
CASSFNAGAEAFF
>TRBV7-2|TRBJ2-1|TRBD2|17|-
TGTGCCAGCAGCCTCTCTAGCGGGGCGCTATCCTACAATGAGCAGTTCTTC
CASSLSSGALSYNEQFF
>TRBV5-1|TRBJ1-5|-|15|-
TGCGCCAGCAGCGCCCGACCGGGAAGCAATCAGCCCCAGCATTTT
CASSARPGSNQPQHF
>TRBV7-9|TRBJ2-2|TRBD2|16|-
TGTGCCAGCAGCCCCCGCGGGGGAGGAGACACCGGGGAGCTGTTTTTT
CASSPRGGGDTGELFF
>TRBV7-9|TRBJ1-4|-|13|few
TGTGCCAGCGAAAAAGGCTCGGAGGAAAAACTGTTTTTT
CASEKGSEEKLFF
>TRBV5-1|TRBJ2-3|-|15|-
TGCGCCAGCAGCTTGTGGAGGGGCGTCACAGATACGCAGTATTTT
CASSLWRGVTDTQYF
>TRBV19|TRBJ2-1|TRBD2|15|-
TGTGCCAGTACTACAGCGGGGGGGCATTACAATGAGCAGTTCTTC
CASTTAGGHYNEQFF
>TRBV3-1/TRBV3-2|TRBJ1-6|TRBD1|15|-
TGTGCCAGCAGCCAAGCCGGGACAGGGGAATCACCCCTCCACTTT
CASSQAGTGESPLHF
>TRBV11-2|TRBJ2-1|-|17|-
TGTGCCAGCAGCTTAGGTCACAGTTCGAGCTCCTACAATGAGCAGTTCTTC
CASSLGHSSSSYNEQFF
>TRBV7-6|TRBJ1-3|-|15|-
TGTGCCAGCAGCTCGACAGCCAGCTCTGGAAACACCATATATTTT
CASSSTASSGNTIYF
>TRBV5-1|TRBJ1-4|-|14|-
TGCGCCAGCAGCCCTAGGGGGTATAATGAAAAACTGTTTTTT
CASSPRGYNEKLFF